The 20 T cell receptor beta chains listed next were all sequenced from one sample in a study of blood T cells in healthy people across ages. Using a J-beta primer mix together with a sample-barcoded 5' primer, a second PCR was run for about 7 to 12 cycles. TCRdb re-derived calls from the 5' RACE reads in MiXCR, one entry per CDR3 protein. This table has over a million distinct CDR3 sequences, under 45% appearing once. Sequencing used blood. The receptors here all came from a woman aged 55 to 70 in good health.

The chain combines TRBV7-9 with TRBJ2-3, with TRBD2 matching 13 bases. The CDR3 spans 16 residues. Looked up from germline, CDR1 is SEHNR and CDR2 is FQNEAQ (reference sequence). Unmatched junction bases numbered 4, after V lost 5 bases and J lost 2 bases. In nucleotides, the CDR3 is TGTGCCAGCAGCGGGACTAGCGGGATTATCACAGATACGCAGTATTTT. This translates into CASSGTSGIITDTQYF.

This chain joins TRBV7-3 and TRBJ1-1; D ambiguous. Trimming took 5 bases from V and 3 from J, leaving 13 bases between them. Germline V lookup: CDR1 SGHTA, CDR2 FQGTGA. This CDR3 comprises 14 residues. In DNA, the CDR3 is TGTGCCAGCAGCCCGATTCATGGGGACACTGAAGCTTTCTTT. The encoded protein is CASSPIHGDTEAFF. The whole variable domain, filled in from reference TRBV7-3 and TRBJ1-1, reads GAGVSQTPSNKVTEKGKYVELRCDPISGHTALYWYRQSLGQGPEFLIYFQGTGAADDSGLPNDRFFAVRPEGSVSTLKIQRTERGDSAVYLCASSPIHGDTEAFFGQGTRLTVV.

This chain connects TRBV20-1 to TRBJ2-5; 7 bases fit TRBD1. The J call may be mistaken, given a closer DNA end match to TRBJ2-7. This CDR3 is built from 15 residues. The germline V gene has CDR1 DFQATT and CDR2 SNEGSKA (reference sequence). CDR3 loop: CSARDFRQGAYEQYF. CDR3 bases: TGCAGTGCTAGAGATTTTCGACAGGGAGCCTACGAGCAGTACTTC.

This clonotype was seen a handful of times. This CDR3 reads CASSATRGNEQFF. CDR3 nucleotide sequence: TGTGCCAGCAGTGCGACTCGTGGAAATGAGCAGTTCTTC. The chain recombines TRBV2 with TRBJ2-1; D remains ambiguous. CDR1 is SNHLY, CDR2 FYNNEI, per germline. V was clipped by 4 bases and J by 7 bases, with 11 bases between them. The CDR3 sequence is 13 residues long.

The V gene is TRBV9, the J gene TRBJ2-1, with D possibly TRBD2 on 5 matching bases. Per germline, CDR1 SGDLS and CDR2 YYNGEE. V was pared by 0 bases and J by 5 bases, with 12 bases between. The CDR3 is 15 amino acids. In DNA form, the CDR3 reads TGTGCCAGCAGCGTAGAGGCCGGGATTCACAATGAGCAGTTCTTC. Its protein product is CASSVEAGIHNEQFF.

The chain is built from TRBV18 and TRBJ1-4, with unresolved D. The CDR3 runs to 12 residues. CDR1 and CDR2 (germline): KGHSH, LQKENI. V was pared by 8 bases and J by 5 bases, with 9 bases between. CDR3 nucleotide sequence: TGTGCCAGCGCAAGATCCAATGAAAAACTGTTTTTT. It yields the protein CASARSNEKLFF.

J is TRBJ2-7 and V is TRBV7-2; D uncertain. This CDR3 has 12 residues. Germline loops: CDR1 SGHTA, CDR2 FQGNSA. Trimming shortened V by 6 bases and J by 6 bases, and 12 bases separated the two germline ends. CDR3 coding DNA: TGTGCCAGCAGTACCCTAGATTTCGAGCAGTACTTC. This sequence encodes CASSTLDFEQYF.

The CDR3, as DNA: TGTGCCAGCAAACCCGCTGGCACAGATACGCAGTATTTT. Protein: CASKPAGTDTQYF. The rearrangement links TRBV6-1 to TRBJ2-3; D gene unclear. Trimming took 7 bases from V and 1 from J, leaving 9 bases between them. Germline values: CDR1 MNHNS, CDR2 SASEGT. The length of the CDR3 is 13 residues.

This clonotype was observed a handful of times. The rearrangement uses TRBV24-1 and TRBJ2-3, with no clear D. Germline V gene data show CDR1 as KGHDR and CDR2 as SFDVKD. Trimming pared 4 bases from V and 4 bases from J, leaving 11 bases between. There are 14 residues in the CDR3. The CDR3 spells CATSDPGASDTQYF. In DNA form, the CDR3 reads TGTGCCACCAGTGACCCCGGAGCGTCAGATACGCAGTATTTT.

This clonotype has just a few counts. The V and J genes are TRBV10-3 and TRBJ2-1; 10 nucleotides match TRBD1. The CDR3 sequence is 14 residues long. The germline V gene encodes CDR1 ENHRY and CDR2 SYGVKD. Trimming at V came to 7 bases and at J to 5 bases, leaving 5 bases not matched to a gene. The CDR3 protein is CAIKPGTGDNEQFF. The CDR3, as DNA: TGTGCCATCAAGCCCGGGACAGGGGACAATGAGCAGTTCTTC.

The chain combines TRBV6-5 with TRBJ2-7; D is ambiguous. Germline-derived CDR1 and CDR2 are MNHEY and SVGAGI. There are 14 residues in the CDR3. Trimming took off 5 bases at V and 5 bases at J, with 16 bases between the two ends. CDR3 in DNA: TGTGCCAGCAGTATTCTAGTCCCCCCGAACGAGCAGTACTTC. This gives the protein CASSILVPPNEQYF.

The genes are TRBV29-1 and TRBJ2-7, with 8 nucleotides matching TRBD2. Germline V CDR1 and CDR2: SQVTM, ANQGSEA. The CDR3 extends over 12 amino acids. The J segment lost 8 bases and the V segment lost 3 bases, leaving 6 bases of the junction unmatched. The CDR3 sequence: CSVEVGGDKQYF. The CDR3 DNA is TGCAGCGTTGAGGTCGGGGGGGATAAGCAGTACTTC.

The rearrangement links TRBV20-1 to TRBJ2-7; 9 nucleotides match TRBD1. Germline V gene sequence: CDR1 DFQATT, CDR2 SNEGSKA (reference sequence). CDR3 size: 14 residues. With 3 bases clipped from V and 5 bases from J, the junction kept 8 bases outside the gene matches. CDR3 amino acids: CSASSQGALDEQYF. As DNA, the CDR3 is TGCAGTGCTAGTTCACAGGGGGCGCTTGACGAGCAGTACTTC.

This clonotype was seen only a few times. V and J are TRBV7-3 and TRBJ2-7; 8 positions agree with TRBD1. Germline CDR1 is SGHTA and CDR2 is FQGTGA. The length of the CDR3 is 14 residues. With 5 bases clipped from V and 1 base from J, the junction kept 4 bases outside the gene matches. CDR3: CASSHNRGSYEQYF. CDR3 bases: TGTGCCAGCAGCCACAACAGGGGGTCCTACGAGCAGTACTTC.

The J gene is TRBJ2-3, the V gene TRBV14, with 8 bases lining up with TRBD1. V lost 1 base and J lost 2; bases outside the gene matches: 5. Germline V gene lookup returns CDR1 SGHDN and CDR2 FVKESK. CDR3 length equals 16 residues. CDR3 in DNA: TGTGCCAGCAGCCAAGGATTGACAGGGGACACAGATACGCAGTATTTT. Protein sequence: CASSQGLTGDTDTQYF.

This chain links TRBV10-3 with TRBJ1-6; D is ambiguous. The CDR3 runs 20 residues. The V end lost 0 bases, the J end lost 3 bases, and 21 bases lay between the germline ends. Looked up from germline, CDR1 is ENHRY and CDR2 is SYGVKD. CDR3 loop: CAISESFEYGSNFYNSPLHF. The CDR3 DNA follows: TGTGCCATCAGTGAGTCCTTCGAGTATGGTTCCAACTTCTATAATTCACCCCTCCACTTT.

The chain employs TRBV15 and TRBJ1-2; 10 bases are a match to TRBD1. Unmatched junction bases numbered 4, after V lost 1 base and J lost 2 bases. In germline, CDR1 is LNHNV, CDR2 YYDKDF (reference sequence). This CDR3 is built from 16 residues. The CDR3 DNA sequence: TGTGCCACCAGCAGAGGGGAGACAGGGGGCAACTATGGCTACACCTTC. Amino acids: CATSRGETGGNYGYTF.

This clonotype was detected once. The chain uses TRBV7-9 and TRBJ1-5, with D uncertain. Trimming stripped 5 bases from V and 3 bases from J, with 5 bases between. The germline gives CDR1 SEHNR, CDR2 FQNEAQ (reference sequence). The CDR3 totals 12 residues. This CDR3 is CASSEFNQPQHF. For the CDR3, the DNA is TGTGCCAGCAGCGAATTCAATCAGCCCCAGCATTTT.

This chain connects TRBV27 to TRBJ2-6; D is unclear. Germline V lookup: CDR1 MNHEY, CDR2 SMNVEV (reference sequence). The germline V and J ends were trimmed by 5 bases and 4 bases, with 12 bases remaining between them. The CDR3 is 15 amino acids. The CDR3 DNA sequence: TGTGCCAGCAGTCCCTTGAGTGCCGGGGCCAACGTCCTGACTTTC. Translated: CASSPLSAGANVLTF.

The rearrangement joins TRBV9 to TRBJ2-7; D is uncertain. Germline V gene sequence: CDR1 SGDLS, CDR2 YYNGEE. The CDR3 loop spans 14 amino acids. Between the trimmed V and J ends, which lost 0 bases and 2 bases, there was a span of 9 bases. DNA of the CDR3: TGTGCCAGCAGCGTAGAACAGTATGCCTACGAGCAGTACTTC. It translates to CASSVEQYAYEQYF.